Listed below are T cell receptor beta chains from one sample, sequenced in a study of blood T cell repertoires in COVID-19. The data were produced by immunoSEQ multiplex PCR, yet TCRdb's version contains in-frame clones alone and is incomplete. The sample lists around 130,000 clones, around 78% seen once, with 11% in the top ten. Material: peripheral blood. All receptors come from a human donor in a cohort sampled during active COVID-19. Both conserved end residues are part of each CDR3. The order of the fields is clone size, D gene, J gene, V gene, CDR3 protein, CDR3 DNA. D genes are given only for firm matches. Size is omitted from some rows. Given values are once, few, many or a class for expanded clones.

>-|TRBD2|TRBJ2-3|TRBV5-4
CASSLGLAGGPGRDTQYF
TGTGCCAGCAGCCTGGGACTAGCGGGGGGGCCGGGGAGAGATACGCAGTATTTT
>-|TRBD1|TRBJ2-2|TRBV5-6
CASRLTGKGETGELFF
TGTGCCAGCAGGTTGACAGGGAAGGGGGAGACCGGGGAGCTGTTTTTT
>-|TRBD1|TRBJ1-2|TRBV6-5
CASLSPGQGVGYTF
TGTGCCAGCCTCTCGCCGGGACAGGGAGTAGGCTACACCTTC
>-|-|TRBJ1-5|TRBV4-1
CASSQVETAPNQPQHF
TGCGCCAGCAGCCAAGTCGAGACAGCGCCTAATCAGCCCCAGCATTTT
>-|TRBD1|TRBJ1-2|TRBV7-9
CASSLGGQVYGYTF
TGTGCCAGCAGCTTGGGGGGACAGGTCTATGGCTACACCTTC
>-|-|TRBJ2-5|TRBV28
CASSPRETQYF
TGTGCCAGCAGCCCTAGGGAGACCCAGTACTTC
>-|TRBD1|TRBJ1-1|TRBV9
CASSASGGPMNTEAFF
TGTGCCAGCAGCGCCTCAGGGGGGCCCATGAACACTGAAGCTTTCTTT
>-|-|TRBJ1-1|TRBV4-1
CASSQARDTEAFF
TGCGCCAGCAGCCAAGCCCGGGACACTGAAGCTTTCTTT
>-|-|TRBJ1-5|TRBV19
CASKSGTERAQPQHF
TGTGCCAGTAAAAGTGGCACGGAGAGGGCCCAGCCCCAGCATTTT
>-|-|TRBJ1-6|TRBV5-1
CASSLGGDPFNSPLHF
TGCGCCAGCAGCTTGGGGGGAGACCCTTTTAATTCACCCCTCCACTTT
>-|-|TRBJ2-7|TRBV7-8
CASSLALHYEQYF
TGTGCCAGCAGCTTAGCTTTACACTACGAGCAGTACTTC
>-|-|TRBJ2-2|TRBV5-6
CASSSVMAGYSTGELFF
TGTGCCAGCAGCTCTGTGATGGCGGGGTATAGCACCGGGGAGCTGTTTTTT
>-|-|TRBJ1-2|TRBV2
CASSLQGSGYTF
TGTGCCAGCAGTTTGCAAGGGAGTGGCTACACCTTC
>-|TRBD1|TRBJ1-6|TRBV6-5
CASQDRDNSPLHF
TGTGCCAGTCAGGACAGGGATAATTCACCCCTCCACTTT
>-|TRBD2|TRBJ2-1|TRBV27
CASSFYHRRDYSNNEQFF
TGTGCCAGCAGTTTTTACCATCGCCGGGACTACTCTAACAATGAGCAGTTCTTC
>-|TRBD1|TRBJ2-1|TRBV10-3
CAISNRGSYNEQFF
TGTGCCATCAGTAACAGGGGGTCGTACAATGAGCAGTTCTTC
>-|-|TRBJ2-3|TRBV13
CASSLVALLGGPDTQYF
TGTGCCAGCAGCTTAGTAGCCCTGCTGGGGGGTCCAGATACGCAGTATTTT
>-|-|TRBJ2-7|TRBV3-1/TRBV3-2
CASSQGGARGEQYF
TGTGCTAGCAGCCAGGGGGGGGCGAGGGGCGAGCAGTACTTC
>few|-|TRBJ1-1|TRBV6-5
CASSYGGGGRGEAFF
TGTGCCAGCAGTTATGGGGGAGGGGGACGGGGTGAAGCTTTCTTT
>once|TRBD2|TRBJ2-1|TRBV18
CASSPGGSGGKNEQFF
TGTGCCAGCTCACCAGGGGGTAGCGGGGGCAAGAATGAGCAGTTCTTC
>-|-|TRBJ1-6|TRBV7-9
CASSLVGSMGLNSPLHF
TGTGCCAGCAGCTTAGTCGGGAGTATGGGCCTGAATTCACCCCTCCACTTT
>few|-|TRBJ2-5|TRBV5-6
CASSWLNPGQQETQYF
TGTGCCAGCAGCTGGCTGAACCCGGGTCAGCAAGAGACCCAGTACTTC
>-|TRBD2|TRBJ2-1|TRBV4-1
CASSHLAVRSYNEQFF
TGCGCCAGCAGCCACCTAGCGGTGCGCTCCTACAATGAGCAGTTCTTC
>-|TRBD1|TRBJ1-1|TRBV28
CASSFFQGAGEAFF
TGTGCCAGCAGTTTTTTTCAGGGGGCGGGTGAAGCTTTCTTT
>-|TRBD1|TRBJ1-5|TRBV5-1
CASSQGTGEGQPQHF
TGCGCCAGCAGCCAAGGGACAGGGGAGGGTCAGCCCCAGCATTTT
>-|-|TRBJ1-1|TRBV15
CATSRVGVGTEAFF
TGTGCCACCAGCAGAGTAGGGGTTGGCACTGAAGCTTTCTTT
>-|-|TRBJ2-7|TRBV28
CASRRGFSYEQYF
TGTGCCAGCAGGCGGGGATTTTCCTACGAGCAGTACTTC
>-|-|TRBJ2-1|TRBV11-2
CASSLVAGFYNEQFF
TGTGCCAGCAGCTTAGTGGCGGGTTTCTACAATGAGCAGTTCTTC
>-|-|TRBJ1-1|TRBV2
CASSVYRGANTEAFF
TGTGCCAGCAGTGTTTACCGCGGGGCGAACACTGAAGCTTTCTTT
>few|TRBD2|TRBJ2-1|TRBV7-9
CASSLQGTTGNEQFF
TGTGCCAGCAGCTTACAAGGGACTACCGGGAATGAGCAGTTCTTC
>-|-|TRBJ1-1|TRBV2
CASSGLGLNTEAFF
TGTGCCAGCAGTGGGTTGGGGCTGAACACTGAAGCTTTCTTT
>-|-|TRBJ1-3|TRBV28
CASSLVSGPYGNTIYF
TGTGCCAGCAGTTTAGTTTCAGGGCCTTATGGAAACACCATATATTTT
>-|TRBD1|TRBJ1-1|TRBV6-4
CASSMDRESSEAFF
TGTGCCAGCAGTATGGACAGGGAGTCATCTGAAGCTTTCTTT
>-|TRBD1|TRBJ2-7|TRBV19
CASSITRTGGRVQYF
TGTGCCAGTAGTATAACGCGGACAGGGGGCCGTGTGCAGTACTTC
>once|-|TRBJ2-7|TRBV6-6
CASSYLVYEQYF
TGTGCCAGCAGTTACTTAGTCTACGAGCAGTACTTC
>-|-|TRBJ2-2|TRBV24-1
CATSDYRATGELFF
TGTGCCACCAGTGATTACAGGGCCACCGGGGAGCTGTTTTTT
>-|TRBD1|TRBJ1-2|TRBV5-4
CASSRGQGADYGYTF
TGTGCCAGCAGCCGTGGACAGGGGGCGGACTATGGCTACACCTTC
>-|-|TRBJ2-1|TRBV5-5
CASSLEATTRNEQFF
TGTGCCAGCAGCTTGGAGGCGACTACGAGGAATGAGCAGTTCTTC
>-|-|TRBJ1-1|TRBV7-9
CASSLPGHPNTEAFF
TGTGCCAGCAGCCTTCCGGGACACCCGAACACTGAAGCTTTCTTT
>-|TRBD1|TRBJ1-2|TRBV6-5
CASRGQEGYGYTF
TGTGCCAGCAGGGGACAGGAGGGCTATGGCTACACCTTC
>-|-|TRBJ1-5|TRBV5-1
CASSLYGNSNQPQHF
TGCGCCAGCAGCTTGTACGGGAACAGCAATCAGCCCCAGCATTTT
>-|TRBD1|TRBJ2-5|TRBV2
CASLRDRAETQYF
TGTGCCAGCCTCCGGGACAGGGCAGAGACCCAGTACTTC
>-|TRBD1|TRBJ2-7|TRBV11-1
CASSQDRGKEQYF
TGTGCCAGCAGCCAGGACAGGGGTAAAGAGCAGTACTTC
>-|TRBD1|TRBJ1-5|TRBV6-6
CASRPDRGRAQPQHF
TGTGCCAGCAGGCCCGACAGGGGGAGGGCTCAGCCCCAGCATTTT
>many|-|TRBJ2-7|TRBV7-9
CASSLGHRYEQYF
TGTGCCAGCAGCCTCGGACACCGATACGAGCAGTACTTC
>-|-|TRBJ2-5|TRBV28
CASRKTARETQYF
TGTGCCAGCAGAAAGACAGCTAGGGAGACCCAGTACTTC
>few|TRBD2|TRBJ2-2|TRBV7-8
CASSHPSLAGTGELFF
TGTGCCAGCAGCCATCCCTCCCTAGCGGGCACCGGGGAGCTGTTTTTT
>-|-|TRBJ1-1|TRBV12-3/TRBV12-4
CASSPDRAEAFF
TGTGCCAGCAGTCCGGACAGAGCTGAAGCTTTCTTT
>-|TRBD2|TRBJ2-5|TRBV6-6
CASSRSTSGGASETQYF
TGTGCCAGCAGTAGATCCACTAGCGGGGGGGCCAGTGAGACCCAGTACTTC
>-|-|TRBJ2-1|TRBV3-1/TRBV3-2
CASSRKTNEQFF
TGTGCCAGCAGTCGAAAGACTAATGAGCAGTTCTTC
>-|-|TRBJ2-7|TRBV3-1/TRBV3-2
CASSQEAALGDEQYF
TGTGCCAGCAGCCAAGAAGCGGCTCTCGGGGACGAGCAGTACTTC
>-|-|TRBJ2-1|TRBV3-1/TRBV3-2
CASSQGRDMGYNEQFF
TGTGCCAGCAGCCAAGGCCGGGACATGGGCTACAATGAGCAGTTCTTC
>-|-|TRBJ2-5|TRBV7-9
CASSFLSGGKQETQYF
TGTGCCAGCAGCTTCTTGTCGGGGGGCAAACAAGAGACCCAGTACTTC
>-|TRBD1|TRBJ1-2|TRBV6-1
CASSDLGQGVYGYTF
TGTGCCAGCAGTGATTTGGGGCAGGGGGTTTATGGCTACACCTTC